Listed here is a single T cell receptor (beta chain). Its antigen remains unknown. The CDR3 consists of 14 residues. J was trimmed by 0 bases and V by 3 bases; bases with no gene match: 4. Germline V gene lookup returns CDR1 SQVTM and CDR2 ANQGSEA. The data were taken from a study of CD8+ T cells in alopecia areata. Across the whole study: Treated patients were given oral tofacitinib, which was dosed at 5 to 10 mg twice daily. Study results and caveats: Higher clonality than in normal scalp was seen in lesional scalp, especially alopecia totalis/universalis.

Alopecia areata patients provided lesional scalp punch biopsies and peripheral blood, both collected for the study. RNA extraction and reverse transcription yielded cDNA as sequencing template. TCRdb keeps only in-frame clones here, not all; method: immunoSEQ multiplex PCR. The sample shows 110,000 or so clones, 35% to 40% of them seen only once. The source is a human donor with alopecia areata. This rearrangement joins TRBV29-1 to TRBJ2-5; TRBD1 aligns across 7 bases. Input material: CD4+ T cells sorted from blood. The CDR3 nucleotides read TGCAGCGTTGAGGACAGGACCTACCAAGAGACCCAGTACTTC. It codes for CSVEDRTYQETQYF.